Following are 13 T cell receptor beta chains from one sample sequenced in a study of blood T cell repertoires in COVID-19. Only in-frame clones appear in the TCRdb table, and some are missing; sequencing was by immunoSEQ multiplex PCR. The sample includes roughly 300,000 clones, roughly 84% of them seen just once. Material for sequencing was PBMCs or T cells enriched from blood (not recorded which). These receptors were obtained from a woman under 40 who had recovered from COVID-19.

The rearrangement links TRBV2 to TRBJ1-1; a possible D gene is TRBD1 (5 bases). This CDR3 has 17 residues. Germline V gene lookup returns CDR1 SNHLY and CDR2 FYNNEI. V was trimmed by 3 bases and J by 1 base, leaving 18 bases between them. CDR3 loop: CASSEETVTLPNTEAFF. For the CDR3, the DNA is TGTGCCAGCAGTGAGGAGACAGTGACATTACCGAACACTGAAGCTTTCTTT. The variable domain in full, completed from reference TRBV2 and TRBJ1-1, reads EPEVTQTPSHQVTQMGQEVILRCVPISNHLYFYWYRQILGQKVEFLVSFYNNEISEKSEIFDDQFSVERPDGSNFTLKIRSTKLEDSAMYFCASSEETVTLPNTEAFFGQGTRLTVV.

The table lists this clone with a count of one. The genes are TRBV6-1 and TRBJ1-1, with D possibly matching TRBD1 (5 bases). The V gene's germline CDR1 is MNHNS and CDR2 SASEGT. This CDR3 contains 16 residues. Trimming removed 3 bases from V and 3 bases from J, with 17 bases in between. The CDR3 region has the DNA TGTGCCAGCAGTGACTGGACCCTCCGGGGGGACACTGAAGCTTTCTTT. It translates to CASSDWTLRGDTEAFF.

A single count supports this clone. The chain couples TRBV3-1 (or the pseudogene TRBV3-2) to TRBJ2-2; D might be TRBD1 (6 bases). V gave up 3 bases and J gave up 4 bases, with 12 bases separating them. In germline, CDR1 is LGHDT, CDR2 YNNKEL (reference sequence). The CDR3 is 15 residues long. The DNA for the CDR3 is TGTGCCAGCAGCCAGCAAACAGGGTTCACCGGGGAGCTGTTTTTT. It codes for CASSQQTGFTGELFF.

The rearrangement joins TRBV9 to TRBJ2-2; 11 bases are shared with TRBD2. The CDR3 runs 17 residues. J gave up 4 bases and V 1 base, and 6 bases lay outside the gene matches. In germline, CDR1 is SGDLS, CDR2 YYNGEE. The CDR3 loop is CASSVLAGGASTGELFF. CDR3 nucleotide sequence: TGTGCCAGCAGCGTACTAGCGGGGGGCGCGAGCACCGGGGAGCTGTTTTTT.

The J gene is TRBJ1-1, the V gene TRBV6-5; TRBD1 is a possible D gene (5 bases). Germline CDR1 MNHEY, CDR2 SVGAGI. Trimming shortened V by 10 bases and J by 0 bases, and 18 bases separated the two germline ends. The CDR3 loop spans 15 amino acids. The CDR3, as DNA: TGTGCCACCTCCGGGGGACCCACCCTGAACACTGAAGCTTTCTTT. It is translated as CATSGGPTLNTEAFF.

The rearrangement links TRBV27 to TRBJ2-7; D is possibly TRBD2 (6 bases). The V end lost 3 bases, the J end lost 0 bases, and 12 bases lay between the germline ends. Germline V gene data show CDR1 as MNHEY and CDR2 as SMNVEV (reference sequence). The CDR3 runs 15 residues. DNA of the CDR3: TGTGCCAGCAGTTTTGGGCGCGGGGTCTCCTACGAGCAGTACTTC. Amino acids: CASSFGRGVSYEQYF.

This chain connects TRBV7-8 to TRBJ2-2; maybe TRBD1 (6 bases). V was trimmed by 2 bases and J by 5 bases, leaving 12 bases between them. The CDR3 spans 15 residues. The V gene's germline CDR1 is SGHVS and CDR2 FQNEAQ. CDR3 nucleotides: TGTGCCAGCAGCTTAAGCAGGGGTCGAACCGGGGAGCTGTTTTTT. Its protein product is CASSLSRGRTGELFF.

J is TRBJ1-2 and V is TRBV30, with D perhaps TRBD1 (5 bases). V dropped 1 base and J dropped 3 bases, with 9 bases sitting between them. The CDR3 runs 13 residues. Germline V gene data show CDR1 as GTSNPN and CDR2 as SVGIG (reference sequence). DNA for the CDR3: TGTGCCTGGAGTGGGGCCAGGGACTATGGCTACACCTTC. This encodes CAWSGARDYGYTF.

The CDR3 bases are TGTGCCAGCAGTGTACAGGGGCCGAAAAACATTCAGTACTTC. This translates into CASSVQGPKNIQYF. The rearrangement uses TRBV2 and TRBJ2-4; 7 positions match TRBD1. Germline loops: CDR1 SNHLY, CDR2 FYNNEI. The CDR3 totals 14 residues. The V segment lost 4 bases and the J segment 4 bases; nucleotides outside the gene matches: 4.

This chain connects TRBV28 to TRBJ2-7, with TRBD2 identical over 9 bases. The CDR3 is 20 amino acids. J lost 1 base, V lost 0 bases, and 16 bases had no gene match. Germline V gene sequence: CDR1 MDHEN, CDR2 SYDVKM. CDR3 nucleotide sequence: TGTGCCAGCAGTTTATGGATCGGTGGCATGTCTAGCGGGGAGTCCTACGAGCAGTACTTC. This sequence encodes CASSLWIGGMSSGESYEQYF. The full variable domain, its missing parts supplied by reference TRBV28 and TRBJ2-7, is DVKVTQSSRYLVKRTGEKVFLECVQDMDHENMFWYRQDPGLGLRLIYFSYDVKMKEKGDIPEGYSVSREKKERFSLILESASTNQTSMYLCASSLWIGGMSSGESYEQYFGPGTRLTVT.

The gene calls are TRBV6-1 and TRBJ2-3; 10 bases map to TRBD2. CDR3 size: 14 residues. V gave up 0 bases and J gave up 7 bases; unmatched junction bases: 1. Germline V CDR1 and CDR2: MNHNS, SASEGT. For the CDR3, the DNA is TGTGCCAGCAGTGAAGCACTAGCGGGATATACGCAGTATTTT. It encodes CASSEALAGYTQYF.

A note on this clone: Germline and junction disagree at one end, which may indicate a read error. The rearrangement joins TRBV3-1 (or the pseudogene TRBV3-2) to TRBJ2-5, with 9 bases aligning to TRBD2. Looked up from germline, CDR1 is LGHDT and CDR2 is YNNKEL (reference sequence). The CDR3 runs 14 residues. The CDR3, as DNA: TGTGCCAGCAGCCGAAGTAGCGGGGGCAGGGCTAGTAACTTC. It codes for CASSRSSGGRASNF.

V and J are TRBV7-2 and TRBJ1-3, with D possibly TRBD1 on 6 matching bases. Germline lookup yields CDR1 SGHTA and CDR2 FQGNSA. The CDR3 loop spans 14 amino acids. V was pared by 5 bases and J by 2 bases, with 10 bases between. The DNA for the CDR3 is TGTGCCAGCAGCCCACAGGGTACTGGAAACACCATATATTTT. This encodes CASSPQGTGNTIYF.